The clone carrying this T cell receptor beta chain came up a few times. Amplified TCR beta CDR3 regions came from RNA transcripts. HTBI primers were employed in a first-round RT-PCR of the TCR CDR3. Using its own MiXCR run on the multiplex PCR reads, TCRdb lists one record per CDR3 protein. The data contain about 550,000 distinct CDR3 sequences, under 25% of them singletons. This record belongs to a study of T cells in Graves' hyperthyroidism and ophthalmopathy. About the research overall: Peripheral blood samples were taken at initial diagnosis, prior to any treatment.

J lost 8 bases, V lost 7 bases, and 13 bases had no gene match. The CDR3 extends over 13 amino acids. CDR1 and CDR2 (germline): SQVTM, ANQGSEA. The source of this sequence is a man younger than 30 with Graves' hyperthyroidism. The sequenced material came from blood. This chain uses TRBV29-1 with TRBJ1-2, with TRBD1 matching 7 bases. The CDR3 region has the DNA TGCAGCGCCCGGGACAGCTGGAGGATGGGCTACACCTTC. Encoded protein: CSARDSWRMGYTF.